This entry describes one T cell receptor (beta chain). Its antigen has not been determined. A much larger clone lies a single base off, so this may be a read error. The entry originates in a study of T cells in Graves' hyperthyroidism and ophthalmopathy (dated by TCRdb to the late 2010s). With regard to the full study: Peripheral blood samples were taken at the time of initial diagnosis, prior to any treatment. Prospective prediction of ophthalmopathy was tested in an independent validation cohort of 18 to 20 hyperthyroidism patients and some 17 patients who later progressed to ophthalmopathy. The paper reports TCR Vbeta CDR3 sequencing of approximately 130 peripheral blood samples: 43 ophthalmopathy, under 80 hyperthyroidism and around 17 progressor patients. The study also compared thyroid tissue and blood T-cell repertoires from about six Graves' hyperthyroidism patients. The 100 or so discovery patients were randomly split 7:3 into training and test sets. After blood sampling, hyperthyroidism patients were treated with methimazole at a starting dose of 30 mg daily, and ophthalmopathy patients were treated with high-dose intravenous methylprednisolone. TCR V-J signatures able to tell the groups apart were searched for in a discovery cohort of approximately 95 patients, of whom roughly 42 had Graves' ophthalmopathy and 57 had stable Graves' hyperthyroidism.

The TCR beta CDR3 regions were amplified from RNA transcripts. For the first round of RT-PCR on the TCR CDR3, the HTBI primer set was used together with the Qiagen OneStep RT-PCR kit. Libraries were constructed in a second round of multiplex PCR, after which size selection and purification were performed. The libraries were sequenced on an Illumina HiSeq2000 using paired-end 100 bp reads. As for the original processing: Raw data were processed with SOAPnuke, discarding reads with adapters, uncalled bases, mean Phred below 15, or no exact constant-primer or identifier match. COPE v1.2.5 was used to merge high-quality paired reads, and clonotypes were defined as unique nucleotide sequences. MiTCR v1.1 was used to align clonotypes to the IMGT TRBV, TRBD and TRBJ reference segments. The analysis was restricted to V-J combinations with a frequency above 0.0001, which together covered around 99% of the repertoires. A TCS score was defined as the ratio of F50 (clonal expansion) to E x V (chaos), with BLOSUM62-based TCRdist applied between CDR3 peptides within each V-J. Welch's t-statistics and random forest reduced around 550 V-J features to 10 to 15, which were used in a naive Bayes classifier (R e1071). The raw public reads went through TCRdb reprocessing: fastp at Q25, MiXCR clone calling, in-frame beta chains kept. Entries that share a CDR3 protein sequence are merged under the most common genes and DNA. These V and J calls rely on TCRdb rather than the paper's analysis. Counted in this sample were around 600,000 distinct CDR3 sequences; approximately 14% of them appeared once. 12% of the sample belongs to the ten largest clones.

What the work shows at the level of the full study, not this receptor alone: A model built on a 13 V-J signature distinguished ophthalmopathy from stable hyperthyroidism, reaching over 85% sensitivity and about 81% specificity in cross-validation and 80%/75% in testing. Most expanded thyroid clonotypes (frequency above 0.001) were also detected in blood, a finding suggesting that blood repertoires may reflect thyroid immune responses. Sample size was not statistically predetermined, and investigators were not blinded to group allocation. In validation, progression to ophthalmopathy was predicted by the model with 70.59% sensitivity and 72.22% specificity, a median of approximately 7.1 months before onset.

The CDR3 goes from the cysteine to the phenylalanine over 13 residues. Left in the record is the CDR3 DNA by itself, 39 bases read in frame from the first base. Per the germline V gene, MDHEN is the CDR1 and SYDVKM is the CDR2. The junction shows trimming of 7 bases on V and 9 bases on J, and the gene matches do not reach 5 bases of it. Moderately to severely active disease, a Clinical Activity Score of at least 3, a NOSPECS grade of at least 4, and a duration under 3 months were present in ophthalmopathy patients. Any patient with an uncontrolled infection, another autoimmune disease, pregnancy or lactation was excluded. Diagnoses were based on clinical symptoms, serum thyroxine and TRAb, thyroid ultrasound and orbital computed tomography. Ficoll-Paque density gradient centrifugation was used to isolate PBMCs from approximately 10 ml of fresh peripheral blood. Total RNA was extracted with Trizol reagent, and quality was checked on an Agilent 2100 Bioanalyzer.

Source material: blood. The receptor chain draws on TRBV28 and TRBJ1-6; 8 central bases correspond to TRBD1. This receptor was taken from a woman aged 45 to 65 with Graves' ophthalmopathy. CDR3 protein: CASKARGPSPLHF. The DNA reads TGTGCCAGCAAGGCCAGGGGGCCTTCACCCCTCCACTTT.